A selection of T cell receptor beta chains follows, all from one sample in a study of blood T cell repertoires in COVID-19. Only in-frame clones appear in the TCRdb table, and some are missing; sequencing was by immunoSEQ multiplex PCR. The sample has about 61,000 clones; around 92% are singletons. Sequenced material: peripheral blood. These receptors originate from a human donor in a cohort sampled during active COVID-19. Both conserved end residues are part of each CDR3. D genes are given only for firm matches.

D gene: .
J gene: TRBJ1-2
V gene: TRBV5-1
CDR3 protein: CASSFAGEDGYTF
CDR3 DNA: TGCGCCAGCAGCTTTGCGGGTGAGGATGGCTACACCTTC

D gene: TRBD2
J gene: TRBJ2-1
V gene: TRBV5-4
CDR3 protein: CASSLWTSGSYEQFF
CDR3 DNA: TGTGCCAGCAGCTTGTGGACTAGCGGGAGCTATGAGCAGTTCTTC

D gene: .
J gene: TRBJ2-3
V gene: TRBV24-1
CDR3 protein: CATSDFRGPHTDTQYF
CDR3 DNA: TGTGCCACCAGTGATTTTCGCGGGCCCCACACAGATACGCAGTATTTT

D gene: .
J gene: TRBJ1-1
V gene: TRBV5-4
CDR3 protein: CASSSNRNTEAFF
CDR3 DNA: TGTGCCAGCAGCTCCAACAGAAACACTGAAGCTTTCTTT

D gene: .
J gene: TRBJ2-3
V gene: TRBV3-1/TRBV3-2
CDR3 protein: CASGPGGTDTQYF
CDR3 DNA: TGTGCCTCAGGGCCTGGGGGCACAGATACGCAGTATTTT

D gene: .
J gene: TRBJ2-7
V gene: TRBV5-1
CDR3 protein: CASSLNNEQYF
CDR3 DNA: TGCGCCAGCAGCTTGAATAACGAGCAGTACTTC

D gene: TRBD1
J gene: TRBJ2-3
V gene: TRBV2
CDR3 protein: CASSWGQGPDTQYF
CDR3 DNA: TGTGCCAGCAGCTGGGGACAGGGCCCAGATACGCAGTATTTT

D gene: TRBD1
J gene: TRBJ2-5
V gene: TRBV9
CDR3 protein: CASSVGPGTGETQYF
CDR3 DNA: TGTGCCAGCAGCGTAGGCCCCGGGACAGGAGAGACCCAGTACTTC

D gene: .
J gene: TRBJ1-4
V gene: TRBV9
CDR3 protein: CASSVGPTTNEKLFF
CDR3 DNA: TGTGCCAGCAGCGTAGGGCCAACAACTAATGAAAAACTGTTTTTT

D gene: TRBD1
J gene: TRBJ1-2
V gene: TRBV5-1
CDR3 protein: CASSLPEGGSIYGYTF
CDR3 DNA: TGCGCCAGCAGCTTACCGGAAGGGGGCTCTATTTATGGCTACACCTTC

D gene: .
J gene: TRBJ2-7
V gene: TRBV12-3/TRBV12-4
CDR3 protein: CATTQGLRLLYF
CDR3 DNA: TGTGCCACCACCCAGGGACTCCGACTTTTGTACTTC

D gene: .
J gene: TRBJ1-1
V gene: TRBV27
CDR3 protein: CASSISLANTEAFF
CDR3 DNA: TGTGCCAGCAGTATCTCGCTGGCGAACACTGAAGCTTTCTTT

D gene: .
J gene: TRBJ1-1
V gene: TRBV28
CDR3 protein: CASSLTQDYGAEAFF
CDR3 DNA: TGTGCCAGCAGTTTAACCCAGGATTACGGGGCTGAAGCTTTCTTT